This T cell receptor beta chain was recovered during a study of early T cells in non-severe SARS-CoV-2 infection. Across the study: It was bulk RNA from unsorted whole blood that was sequenced, and the chains were unpaired. General study findings and limits: Private and CD4 specificities were missed by VDJdb matching, which favored anti-spike CD8 responses.

Worth noting for this clonotype: The antigen is undetermined.

TCRdb passed the 5' RACE reads through MiXCR, listing each CDR3 protein once. The repertoire includes some 49,000 distinct CDR3 sequences, about 4.2% of them detected once, and 5% to 6.5% sits in the top ten. The sequence came from an adult who was a healthcare worker with PCR-confirmed SARS-CoV-2 infection or an uninfected control (not recorded which). The sample consisted of whole blood.

For the CDR3, the DNA is TGTGCCACCAGTGACCCTCACGAGCAGTACTTC. Translating it yields CATSDPHEQYF. The chain uses TRBV24-1 and TRBJ2-7; the D is unclear. This CDR3 has 11 amino acids. The V gene's germline CDR1 is KGHDR and CDR2 SFDVKD. V was trimmed by 4 bases and J by 5 bases, leaving 5 bases between them.